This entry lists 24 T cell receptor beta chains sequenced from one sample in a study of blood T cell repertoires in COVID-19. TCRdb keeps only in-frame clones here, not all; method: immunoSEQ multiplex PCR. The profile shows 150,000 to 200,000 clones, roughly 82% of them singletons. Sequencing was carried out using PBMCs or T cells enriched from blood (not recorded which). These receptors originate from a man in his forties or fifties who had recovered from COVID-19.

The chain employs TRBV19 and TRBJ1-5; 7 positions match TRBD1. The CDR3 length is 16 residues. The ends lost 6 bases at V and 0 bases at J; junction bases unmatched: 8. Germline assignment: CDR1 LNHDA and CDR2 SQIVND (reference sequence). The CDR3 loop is CASRIMDRSSNQPQHF. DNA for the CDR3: TGTGCCAGTAGGATCATGGACAGGAGTAGCAATCAGCCCCAGCATTTT.

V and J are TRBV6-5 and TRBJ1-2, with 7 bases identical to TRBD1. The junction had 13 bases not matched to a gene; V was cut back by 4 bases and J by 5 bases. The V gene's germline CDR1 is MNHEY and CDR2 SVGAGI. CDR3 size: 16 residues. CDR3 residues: CASSSDREKRGYGYTF. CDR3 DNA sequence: TGTGCCAGCAGTTCTGACAGGGAGAAACGCGGATATGGCTACACCTTC.

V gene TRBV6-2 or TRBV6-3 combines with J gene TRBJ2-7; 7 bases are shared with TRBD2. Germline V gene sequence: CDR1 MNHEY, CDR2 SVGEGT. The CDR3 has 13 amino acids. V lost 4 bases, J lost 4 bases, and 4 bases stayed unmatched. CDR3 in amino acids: CASSWASGYEQYF. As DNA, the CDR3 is TGTGCCAGCAGTTGGGCTAGCGGTTACGAGCAGTACTTC.

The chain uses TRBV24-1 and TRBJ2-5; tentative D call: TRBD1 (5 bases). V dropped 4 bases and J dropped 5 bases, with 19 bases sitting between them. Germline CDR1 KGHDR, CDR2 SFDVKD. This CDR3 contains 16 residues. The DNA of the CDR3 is TGTGCCACCAGTGACCAAAGCGAAACAGGCCGGGAGACCCAGTACTTC. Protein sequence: CATSDQSETGRETQYF.

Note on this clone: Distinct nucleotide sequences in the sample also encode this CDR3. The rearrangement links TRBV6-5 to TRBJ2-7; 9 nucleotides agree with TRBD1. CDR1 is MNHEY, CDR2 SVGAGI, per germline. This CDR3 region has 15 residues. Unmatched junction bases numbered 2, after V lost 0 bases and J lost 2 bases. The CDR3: CASSYSTGGTYEQYF. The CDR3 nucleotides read TGTGCCAGCAGTTACTCGACAGGGGGGACCTACGAGCAGTACTTC.

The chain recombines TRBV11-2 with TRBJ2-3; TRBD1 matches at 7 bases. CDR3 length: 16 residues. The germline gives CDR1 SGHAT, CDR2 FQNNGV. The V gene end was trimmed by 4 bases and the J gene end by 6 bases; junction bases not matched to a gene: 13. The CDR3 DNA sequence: TGTGCCAGCAGCTCGAACCCGACAGGGATCGACGATACGCAGTATTTT. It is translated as CASSSNPTGIDDTQYF.

The CDR3 coding sequence is TGCAGCGTCACCCCAAGGGCGGGGAACTATGGCTACACCTTC. It is translated as CSVTPRAGNYGYTF. V gene TRBV29-1 combines with J gene TRBJ1-2, with D unclear. V was trimmed by 6 bases and J by 2 bases, leaving 16 bases between them. The CDR3 consists of 14 residues. Looked up from germline, CDR1 is SQVTM and CDR2 is ANQGSEA.

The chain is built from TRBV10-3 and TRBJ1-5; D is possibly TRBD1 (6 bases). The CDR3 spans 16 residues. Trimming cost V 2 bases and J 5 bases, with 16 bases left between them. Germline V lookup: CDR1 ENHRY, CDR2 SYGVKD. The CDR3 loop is CAISEVPRGGDQPQHF. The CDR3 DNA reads TGTGCCATCAGTGAGGTCCCCCGGGGGGGCGATCAGCCCCAGCATTTT.

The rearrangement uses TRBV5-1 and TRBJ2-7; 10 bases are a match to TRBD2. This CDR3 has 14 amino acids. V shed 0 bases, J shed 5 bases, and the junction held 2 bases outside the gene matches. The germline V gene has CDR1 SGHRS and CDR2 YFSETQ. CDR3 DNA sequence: TGCGCCAGCAGCTTGGCGCTAGCGGGAGACGAGCAGTACTTC. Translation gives CASSLALAGDEQYF.

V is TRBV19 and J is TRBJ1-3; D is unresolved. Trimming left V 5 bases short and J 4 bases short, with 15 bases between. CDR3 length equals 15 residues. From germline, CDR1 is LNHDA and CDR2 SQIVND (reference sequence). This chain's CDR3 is CASSASVEYGNTIYF. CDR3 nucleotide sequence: TGTGCCAGTAGTGCGAGCGTAGAGTACGGAAACACCATATATTTT.

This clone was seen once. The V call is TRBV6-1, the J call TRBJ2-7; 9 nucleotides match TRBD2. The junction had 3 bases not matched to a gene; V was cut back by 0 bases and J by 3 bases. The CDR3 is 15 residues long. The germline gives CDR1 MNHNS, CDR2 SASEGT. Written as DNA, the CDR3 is TGTGCCAGCAGTGAAGCGGGACTAGCTGTCTACGAGCAGTACTTC. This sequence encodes CASSEAGLAVYEQYF.

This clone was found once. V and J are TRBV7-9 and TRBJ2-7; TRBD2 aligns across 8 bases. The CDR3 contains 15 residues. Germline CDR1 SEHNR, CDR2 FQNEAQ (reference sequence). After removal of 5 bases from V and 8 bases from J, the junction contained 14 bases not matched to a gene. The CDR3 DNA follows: TGTGCCAGCAGCCCTCGGCGGGGGGCCGAAGGAAAGCAGTACTTC. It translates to CASSPRRGAEGKQYF.

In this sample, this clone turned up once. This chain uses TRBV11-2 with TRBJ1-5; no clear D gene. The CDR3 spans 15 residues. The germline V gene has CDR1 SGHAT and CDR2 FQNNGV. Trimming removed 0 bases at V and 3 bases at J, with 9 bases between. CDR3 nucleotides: TGTGCCAGCAGCTTAGATGGAGGGTTCAATCAGCCCCAGCATTTT. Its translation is CASSLDGGFNQPQHF.

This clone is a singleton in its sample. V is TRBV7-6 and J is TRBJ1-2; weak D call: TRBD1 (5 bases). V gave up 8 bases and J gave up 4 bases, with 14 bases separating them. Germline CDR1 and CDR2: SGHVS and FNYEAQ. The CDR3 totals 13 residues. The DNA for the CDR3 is TGTGCCAGCGCCGCTGGGGCCACCTATGGCTACACCTTC. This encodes CASAAGATYGYTF.

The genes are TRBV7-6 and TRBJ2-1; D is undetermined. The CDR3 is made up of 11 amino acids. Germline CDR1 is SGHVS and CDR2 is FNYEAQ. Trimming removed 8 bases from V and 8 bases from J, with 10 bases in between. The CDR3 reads CASPIEDEQFF. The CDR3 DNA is TGTGCCAGCCCCATAGAGGATGAGCAGTTCTTC.

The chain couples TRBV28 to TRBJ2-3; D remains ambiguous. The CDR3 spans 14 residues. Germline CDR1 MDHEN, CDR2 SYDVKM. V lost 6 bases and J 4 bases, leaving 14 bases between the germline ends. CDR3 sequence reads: CASRSLGGADTQYF. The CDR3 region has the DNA TGTGCCAGCAGGTCCCTAGGCGGCGCAGATACGCAGTATTTT.

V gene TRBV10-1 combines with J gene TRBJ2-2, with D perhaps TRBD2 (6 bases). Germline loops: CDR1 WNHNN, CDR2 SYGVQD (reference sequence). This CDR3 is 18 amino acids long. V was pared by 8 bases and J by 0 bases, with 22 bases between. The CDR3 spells CASASEGLGSPNTGELFF. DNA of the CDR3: TGCGCCAGCGCTTCCGAAGGGCTCGGGAGCCCGAACACCGGGGAGCTGTTTTTT.

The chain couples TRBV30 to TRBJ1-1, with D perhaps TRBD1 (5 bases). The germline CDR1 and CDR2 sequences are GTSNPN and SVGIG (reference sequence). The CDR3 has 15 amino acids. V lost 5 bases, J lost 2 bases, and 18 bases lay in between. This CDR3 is CAWGVSRRGNTEAFF. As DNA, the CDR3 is TGTGCCTGGGGAGTATCCAGGAGGGGTAACACTGAAGCTTTCTTT.

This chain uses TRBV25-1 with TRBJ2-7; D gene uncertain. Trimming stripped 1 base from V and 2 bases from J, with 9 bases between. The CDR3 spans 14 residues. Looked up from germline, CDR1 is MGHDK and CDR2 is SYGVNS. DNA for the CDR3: TGTGCCAGCAGTGAATTCAGAAGTACCTACGAGCAGTACTTC. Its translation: CASSEFRSTYEQYF.

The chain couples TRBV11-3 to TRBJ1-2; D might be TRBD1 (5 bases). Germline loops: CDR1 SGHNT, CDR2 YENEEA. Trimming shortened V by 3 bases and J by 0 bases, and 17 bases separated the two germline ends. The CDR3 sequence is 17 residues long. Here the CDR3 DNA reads TGTGCCAGCAGCTTTCTGGGGGGGAGGGCAGCTAACTATGGCTACACCTTC. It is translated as CASSFLGGRAANYGYTF.

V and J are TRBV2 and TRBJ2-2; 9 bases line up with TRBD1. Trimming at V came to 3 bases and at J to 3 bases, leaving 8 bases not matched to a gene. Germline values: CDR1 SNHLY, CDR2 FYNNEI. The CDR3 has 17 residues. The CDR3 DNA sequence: TGTGCCAGCAGTGATGAGGCCGGGACAGGGTACACCGGGGAGCTGTTTTTT. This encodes CASSDEAGTGYTGELFF.

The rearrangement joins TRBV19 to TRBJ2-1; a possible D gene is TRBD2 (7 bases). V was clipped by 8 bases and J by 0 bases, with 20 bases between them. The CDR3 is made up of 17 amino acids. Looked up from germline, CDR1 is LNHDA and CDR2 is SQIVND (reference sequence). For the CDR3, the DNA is TGTGCCAGTTCGGGAGGTGGGGGCCTTAGCTCCTACAATGAGCAGTTCTTC. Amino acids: CASSGGGGLSSYNEQFF.

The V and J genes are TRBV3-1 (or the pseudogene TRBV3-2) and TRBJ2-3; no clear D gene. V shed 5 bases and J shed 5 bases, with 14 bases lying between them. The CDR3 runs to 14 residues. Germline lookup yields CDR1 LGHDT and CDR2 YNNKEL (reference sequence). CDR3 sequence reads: CASSYQSVQDTQYF. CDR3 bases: TGTGCCAGCAGCTACCAGTCCGTGCAAGATACGCAGTATTTT.

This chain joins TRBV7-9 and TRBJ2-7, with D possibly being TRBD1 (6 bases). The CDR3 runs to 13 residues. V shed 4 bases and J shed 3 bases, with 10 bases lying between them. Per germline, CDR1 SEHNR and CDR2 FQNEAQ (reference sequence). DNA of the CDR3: TGTGCCAGCAGCTCCGGGACAATCTACGAGCAGTACTTC. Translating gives CASSSGTIYEQYF. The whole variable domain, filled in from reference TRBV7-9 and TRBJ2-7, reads DTGVSQNPRHKITKRGQNVTFRCDPISEHNRLYWYRQTLGQGPEFLTYFQNEAQLEKSRLLSDRFSAERPKGSFSTLEIQRTEQGDSAMYLCASSSGTIYEQYFGPGTRLTVT.